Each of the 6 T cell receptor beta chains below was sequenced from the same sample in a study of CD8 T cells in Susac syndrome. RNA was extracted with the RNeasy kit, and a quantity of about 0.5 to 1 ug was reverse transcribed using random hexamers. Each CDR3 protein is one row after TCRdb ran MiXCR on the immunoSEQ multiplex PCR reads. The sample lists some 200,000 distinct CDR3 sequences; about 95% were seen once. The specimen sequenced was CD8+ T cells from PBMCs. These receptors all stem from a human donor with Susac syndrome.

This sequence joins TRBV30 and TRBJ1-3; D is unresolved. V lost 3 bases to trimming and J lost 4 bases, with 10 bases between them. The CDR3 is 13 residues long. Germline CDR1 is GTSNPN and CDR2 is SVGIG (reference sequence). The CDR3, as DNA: TGTGCCTGGAGCCTAGAAGACGGAAACACCATATATTTT. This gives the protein CAWSLEDGNTIYF.

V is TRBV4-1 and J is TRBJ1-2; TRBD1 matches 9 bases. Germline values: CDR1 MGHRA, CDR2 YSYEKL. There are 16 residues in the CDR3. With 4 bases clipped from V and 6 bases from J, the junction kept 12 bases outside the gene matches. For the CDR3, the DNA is TGCGCCAGCAGCCGGGGACAGGGTTTAATCATCGATGGCTACACCTTC. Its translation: CASSRGQGLIIDGYTF.

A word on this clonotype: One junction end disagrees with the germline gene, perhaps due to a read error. The CDR3 loop reads CASRIAGGLNIQYF. The CDR3 DNA is TGTGCCAGTAGAATAGCGGGGGGGCTGAACATTCAGTACTTC. The V and J genes are TRBV19 and TRBJ2-4, with 11 bases matching TRBD2. CDR1 is LNHDA and CDR2 is SQIVND in the germline V gene (reference sequence). The CDR3 extends over 14 amino acids.

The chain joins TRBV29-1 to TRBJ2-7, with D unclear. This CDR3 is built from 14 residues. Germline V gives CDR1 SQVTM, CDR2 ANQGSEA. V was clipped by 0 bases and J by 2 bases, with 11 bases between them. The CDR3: CSVEDSDGTYEQYF. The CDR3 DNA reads TGCAGCGTTGAAGATTCTGACGGAACCTACGAGCAGTACTTC.

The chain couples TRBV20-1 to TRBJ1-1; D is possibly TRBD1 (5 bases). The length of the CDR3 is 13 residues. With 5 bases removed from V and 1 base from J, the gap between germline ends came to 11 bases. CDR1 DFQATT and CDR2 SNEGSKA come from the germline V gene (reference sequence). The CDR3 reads CSAFGTGNTEAFF. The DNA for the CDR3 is TGCAGTGCTTTCGGGACGGGGAACACTGAAGCTTTCTTT.

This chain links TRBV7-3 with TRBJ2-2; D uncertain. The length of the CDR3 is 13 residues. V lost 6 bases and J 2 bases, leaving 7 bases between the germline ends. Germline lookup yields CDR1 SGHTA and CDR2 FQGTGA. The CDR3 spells CASSQPNTGELFF. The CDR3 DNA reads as TGTGCCAGCAGTCAACCAAACACCGGGGAGCTGTTTTTT.